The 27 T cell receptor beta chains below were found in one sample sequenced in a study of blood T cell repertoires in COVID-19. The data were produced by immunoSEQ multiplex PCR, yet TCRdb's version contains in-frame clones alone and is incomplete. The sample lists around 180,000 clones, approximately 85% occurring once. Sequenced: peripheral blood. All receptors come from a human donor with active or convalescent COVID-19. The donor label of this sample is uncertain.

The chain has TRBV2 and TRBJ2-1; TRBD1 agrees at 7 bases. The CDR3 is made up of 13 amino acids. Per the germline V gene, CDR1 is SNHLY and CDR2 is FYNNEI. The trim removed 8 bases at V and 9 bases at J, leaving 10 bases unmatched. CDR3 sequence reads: CASLRGPRVEQFF. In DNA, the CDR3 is TGTGCCAGCTTGAGGGGGCCGAGGGTTGAGCAGTTCTTC.

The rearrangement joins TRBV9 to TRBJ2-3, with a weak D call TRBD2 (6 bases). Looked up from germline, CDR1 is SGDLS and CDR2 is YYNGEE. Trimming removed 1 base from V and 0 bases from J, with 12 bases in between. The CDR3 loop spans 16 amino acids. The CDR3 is CASSVFLAASTDTQYF. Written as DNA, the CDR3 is TGTGCCAGCAGCGTATTTTTAGCGGCTAGCACAGATACGCAGTATTTT.

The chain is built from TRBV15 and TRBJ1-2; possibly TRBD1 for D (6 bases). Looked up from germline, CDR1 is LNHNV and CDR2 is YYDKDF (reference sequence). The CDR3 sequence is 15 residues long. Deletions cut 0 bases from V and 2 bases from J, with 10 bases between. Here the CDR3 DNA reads TGTGCCACCAGCAGAGACCTACAGGGAAACTATGGCTACACCTTC. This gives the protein CATSRDLQGNYGYTF.

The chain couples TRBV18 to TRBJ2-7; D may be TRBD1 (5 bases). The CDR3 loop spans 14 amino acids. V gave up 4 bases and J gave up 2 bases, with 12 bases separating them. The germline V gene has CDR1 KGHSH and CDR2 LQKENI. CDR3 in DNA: TGTGCCAGCTCACTTGGTCAGGGAACCTACGAGCAGTACTTC. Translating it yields CASSLGQGTYEQYF.

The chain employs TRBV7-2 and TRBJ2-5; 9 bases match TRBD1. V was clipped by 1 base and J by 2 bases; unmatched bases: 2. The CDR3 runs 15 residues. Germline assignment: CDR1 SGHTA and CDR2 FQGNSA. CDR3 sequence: CASSLGGTGQETQYF. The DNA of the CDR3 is TGTGCCAGCAGCTTAGGGGGGACAGGGCAAGAGACCCAGTACTTC.

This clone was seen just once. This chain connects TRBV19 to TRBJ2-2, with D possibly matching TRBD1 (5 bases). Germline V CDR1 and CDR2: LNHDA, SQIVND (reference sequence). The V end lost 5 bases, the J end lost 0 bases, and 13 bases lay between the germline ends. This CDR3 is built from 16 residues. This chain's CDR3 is CASSLWGRPNTGELFF. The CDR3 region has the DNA TGTGCCAGTAGTCTGTGGGGCAGGCCGAACACCGGGGAGCTGTTTTTT.

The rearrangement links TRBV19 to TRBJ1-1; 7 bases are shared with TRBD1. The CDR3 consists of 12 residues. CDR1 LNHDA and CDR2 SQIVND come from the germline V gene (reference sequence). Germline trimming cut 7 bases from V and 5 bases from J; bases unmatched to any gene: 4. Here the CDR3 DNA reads TGTGCCAGTAAGCACAGGGGAACTGAAGCTTTCTTT. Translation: CASKHRGTEAFF.

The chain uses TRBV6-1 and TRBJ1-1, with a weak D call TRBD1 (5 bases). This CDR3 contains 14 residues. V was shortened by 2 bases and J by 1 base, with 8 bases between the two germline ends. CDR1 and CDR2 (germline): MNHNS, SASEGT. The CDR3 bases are TGTGCCAGCAGTGAATCCGGGGGGAACACTGAAGCTTTCTTT. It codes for CASSESGGNTEAFF.

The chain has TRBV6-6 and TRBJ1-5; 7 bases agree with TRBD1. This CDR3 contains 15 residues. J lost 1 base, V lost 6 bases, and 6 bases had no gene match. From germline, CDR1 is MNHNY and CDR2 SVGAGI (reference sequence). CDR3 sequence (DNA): TGTGCCAGCAGAAGGGGACAGAACAGCAATCAGCCCCAGCATTTT. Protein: CASRRGQNSNQPQHF.

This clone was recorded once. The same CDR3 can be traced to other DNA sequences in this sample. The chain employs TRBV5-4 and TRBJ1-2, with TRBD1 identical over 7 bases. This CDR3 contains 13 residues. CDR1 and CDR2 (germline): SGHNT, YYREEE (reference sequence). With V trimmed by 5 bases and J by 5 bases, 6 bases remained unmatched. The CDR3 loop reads CASSLDRDYGYTF. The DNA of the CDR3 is TGTGCCAGCAGTCTCGACAGGGATTATGGCTACACCTTC.

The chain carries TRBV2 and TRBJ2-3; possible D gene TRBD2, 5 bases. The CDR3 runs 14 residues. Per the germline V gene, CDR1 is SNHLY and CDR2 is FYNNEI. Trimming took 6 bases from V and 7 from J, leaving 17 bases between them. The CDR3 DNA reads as TGTGCCAGCAGAGCCGTCGTGGGAGAGAATACGCAGTATTTT. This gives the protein CASRAVVGENTQYF. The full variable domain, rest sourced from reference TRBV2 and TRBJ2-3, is EPEVTQTPSHQVTQMGQEVILRCVPISNHLYFYWYRQILGQKVEFLVSFYNNEISEKSEIFDDQFSVERPDGSNFTLKIRSTKLEDSAMYFCASRAVVGENTQYFGPGTRLTVL.

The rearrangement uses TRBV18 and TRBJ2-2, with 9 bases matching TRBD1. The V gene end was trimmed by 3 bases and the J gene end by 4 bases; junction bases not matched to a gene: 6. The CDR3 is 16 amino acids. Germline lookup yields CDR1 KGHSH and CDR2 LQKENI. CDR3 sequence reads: CASSPSQGALTGELFF. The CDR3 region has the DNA TGTGCCAGCTCACCCTCACAGGGGGCGCTCACCGGGGAGCTGTTTTTT.

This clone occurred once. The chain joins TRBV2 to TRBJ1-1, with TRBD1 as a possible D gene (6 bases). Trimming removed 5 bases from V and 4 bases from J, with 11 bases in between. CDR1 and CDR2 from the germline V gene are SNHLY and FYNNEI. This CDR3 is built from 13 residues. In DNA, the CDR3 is TGTGCCAGCAGTCAACAGGGTCCCACTGAAGCTTTCTTT. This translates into CASSQQGPTEAFF.

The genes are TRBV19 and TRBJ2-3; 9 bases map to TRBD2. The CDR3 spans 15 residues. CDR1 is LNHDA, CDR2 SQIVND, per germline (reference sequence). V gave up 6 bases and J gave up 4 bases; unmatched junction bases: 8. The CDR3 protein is CASRPGLAFPDTQYF. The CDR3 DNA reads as TGTGCCAGTAGGCCGGGACTAGCTTTTCCAGATACGCAGTATTTT.

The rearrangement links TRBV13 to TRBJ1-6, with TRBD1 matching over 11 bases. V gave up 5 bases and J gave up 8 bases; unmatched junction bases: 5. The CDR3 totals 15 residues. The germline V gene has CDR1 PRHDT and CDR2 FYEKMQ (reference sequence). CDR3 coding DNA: TGTGCCAGCAGCGGACAGGGGGCGCGGGATTCACCCCTCCACTTT. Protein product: CASSGQGARDSPLHF.

The CDR3 DNA reads TGTGCCAGCAGCTTAGTGTGGAGCCGACTACCGAGCACAGATACGCAGTATTTT. It translates to CASSLVWSRLPSTDTQYF. The chain is built from TRBV7-9 and TRBJ2-3; the D gene is possibly TRBD2 (5 bases). CDR1 is SEHNR, CDR2 FQNEAQ, per germline (reference sequence). V lost 1 base to trimming and J lost 0 bases, with 17 bases between them. The CDR3 loop spans 18 amino acids.

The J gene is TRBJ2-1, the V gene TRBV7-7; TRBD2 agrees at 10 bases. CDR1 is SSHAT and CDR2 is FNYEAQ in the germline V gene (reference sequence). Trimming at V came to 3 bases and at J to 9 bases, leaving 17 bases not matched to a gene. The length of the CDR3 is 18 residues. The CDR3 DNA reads TGTGCCAGCAGCTTGGGCGCTAGCGGGGGCGCCGGTGGGGGTGAGCAGTTCTTC. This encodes CASSLGASGGAGGGEQFF.

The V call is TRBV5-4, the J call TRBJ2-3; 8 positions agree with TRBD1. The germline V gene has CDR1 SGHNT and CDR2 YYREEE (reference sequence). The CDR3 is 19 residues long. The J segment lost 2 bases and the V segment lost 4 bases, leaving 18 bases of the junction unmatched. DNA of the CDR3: TGTGCCAGCAGCGGCAGACAGGGGCCCCAGCGGGCCCACACAGATACGCAGTATTTT. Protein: CASSGRQGPQRAHTDTQYF.

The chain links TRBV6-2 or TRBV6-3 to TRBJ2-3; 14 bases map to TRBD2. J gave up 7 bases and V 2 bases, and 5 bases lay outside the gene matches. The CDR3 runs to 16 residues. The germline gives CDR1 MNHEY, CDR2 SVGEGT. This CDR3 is CASSYAGTSGGHTQYF. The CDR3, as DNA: TGTGCCAGCAGTTACGCCGGGACTAGCGGGGGTCATACGCAGTATTTT.

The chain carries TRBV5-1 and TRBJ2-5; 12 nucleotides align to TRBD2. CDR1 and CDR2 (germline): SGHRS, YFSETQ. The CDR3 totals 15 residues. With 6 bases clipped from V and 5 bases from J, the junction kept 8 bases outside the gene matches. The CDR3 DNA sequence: TGCGCCAGCACTCTCGGGCTAGCGGGAGGGGAGACCCAGTACTTC. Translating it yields CASTLGLAGGETQYF.

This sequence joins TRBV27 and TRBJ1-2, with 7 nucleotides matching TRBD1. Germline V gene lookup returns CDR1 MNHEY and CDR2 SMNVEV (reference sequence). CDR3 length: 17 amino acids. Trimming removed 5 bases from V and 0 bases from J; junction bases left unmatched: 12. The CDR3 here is CASSPLTRQGSNYGYTF. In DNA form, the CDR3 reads TGTGCCAGCAGTCCATTAACGCGACAGGGATCTAACTATGGCTACACCTTC.

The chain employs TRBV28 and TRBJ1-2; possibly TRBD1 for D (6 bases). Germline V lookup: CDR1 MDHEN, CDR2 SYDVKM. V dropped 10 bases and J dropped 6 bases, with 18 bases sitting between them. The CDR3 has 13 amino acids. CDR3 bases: TGTGCCACCGTTTGGGAAACAGGGAATGGCTACACCTTC. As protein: CATVWETGNGYTF.

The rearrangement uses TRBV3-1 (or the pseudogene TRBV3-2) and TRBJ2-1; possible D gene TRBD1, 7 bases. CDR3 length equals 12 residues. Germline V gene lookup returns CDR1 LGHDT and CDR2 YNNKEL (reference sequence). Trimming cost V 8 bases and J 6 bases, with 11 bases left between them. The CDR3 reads CASQGGLNEQFF. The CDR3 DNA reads TGTGCCAGCCAGGGGGGCCTCAATGAGCAGTTCTTC.

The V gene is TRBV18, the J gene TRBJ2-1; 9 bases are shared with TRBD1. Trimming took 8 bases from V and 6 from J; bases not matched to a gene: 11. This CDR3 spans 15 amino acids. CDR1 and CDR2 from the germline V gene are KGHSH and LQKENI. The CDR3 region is CASQPGQGKSNEQFF. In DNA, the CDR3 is TGTGCCAGCCAACCAGGACAGGGGAAAAGCAATGAGCAGTTCTTC. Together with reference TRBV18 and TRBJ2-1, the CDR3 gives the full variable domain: NAGVMQNPRHLVRRRGQEARLRCSPMKGHSHVYWYRQLPEEGLKFMVYLQKENIIDESGMPKERFSAEFPKEGPSILRIQQVVRGDSAAYFCASQPGQGKSNEQFFGPGTRLTVL.

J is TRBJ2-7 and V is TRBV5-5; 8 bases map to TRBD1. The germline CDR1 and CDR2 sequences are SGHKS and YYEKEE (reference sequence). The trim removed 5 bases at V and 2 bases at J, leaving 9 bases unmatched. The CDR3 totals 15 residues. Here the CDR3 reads CASSSPGTGTYEQYF. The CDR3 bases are TGTGCCAGCAGTTCTCCCGGGACAGGTACCTACGAGCAGTACTTC.

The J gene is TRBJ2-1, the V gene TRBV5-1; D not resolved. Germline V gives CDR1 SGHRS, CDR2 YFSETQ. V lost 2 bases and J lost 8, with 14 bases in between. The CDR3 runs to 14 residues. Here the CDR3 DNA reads TGCGCCAGCAGCTTCTTGAGCCAGGTCGATGAGCAGTTCTTC. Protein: CASSFLSQVDEQFF.

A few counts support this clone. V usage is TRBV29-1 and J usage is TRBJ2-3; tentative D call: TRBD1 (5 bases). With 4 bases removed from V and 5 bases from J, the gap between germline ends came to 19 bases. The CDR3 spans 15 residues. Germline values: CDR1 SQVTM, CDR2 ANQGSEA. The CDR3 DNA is TGCAGCGTTGGGACATCGCAGAGCATTGGAGATACGCAGTATTTT. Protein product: CSVGTSQSIGDTQYF.